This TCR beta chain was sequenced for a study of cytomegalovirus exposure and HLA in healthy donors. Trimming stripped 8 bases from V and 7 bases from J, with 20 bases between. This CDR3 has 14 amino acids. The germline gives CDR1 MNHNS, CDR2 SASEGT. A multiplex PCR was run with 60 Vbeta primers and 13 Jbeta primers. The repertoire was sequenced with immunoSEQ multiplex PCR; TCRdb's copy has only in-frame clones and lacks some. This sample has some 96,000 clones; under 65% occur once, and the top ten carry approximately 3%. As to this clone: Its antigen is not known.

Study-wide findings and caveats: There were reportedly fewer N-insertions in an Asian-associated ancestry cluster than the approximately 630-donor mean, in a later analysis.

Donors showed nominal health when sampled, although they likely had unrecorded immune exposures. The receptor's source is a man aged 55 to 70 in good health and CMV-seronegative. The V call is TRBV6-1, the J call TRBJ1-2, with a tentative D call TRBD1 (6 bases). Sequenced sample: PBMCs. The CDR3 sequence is CASVFWQGSSGYTF. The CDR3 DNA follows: TGTGCCAGCGTGTTCTGGCAGGGGAGTAGTGGCTACACCTTC.